These 32 T cell receptor beta chains share one sample of origin, sequenced in a study of T-cell memory formation after mild COVID-19. One entry per CDR3 protein results from TCRdb running MiXCR on the 5' RACE reads. The data show around 470,000 distinct CDR3 sequences, with 15% to 25% seen just once and 7.5% to 9.5% held by the top ten. Sequencing was carried out using PBMCs or a T cell subset sorted from them (not recorded which). The receptors stem from an adult woman who had mild COVID-19 (a few samples of this study predate the infection). Cell type and time point are not known.

This clonotype was counted a few times. This rearrangement joins TRBV7-6 to TRBJ2-5, with D possibly TRBD1 on 5 matching bases. V lost 0 bases and J lost 13, with 15 bases in between. The CDR3 runs 13 residues. Germline V gene sequence: CDR1 SGHVS, CDR2 FNYEAQ. The CDR3 is CASSLAAGQELYF. The CDR3 nucleotides are TGTGCCAGCAGCTTAGCTGCTGGACAAGAATTGTACTTC.

The chain carries TRBV6-2 or TRBV6-3 and TRBJ2-1; 10 bases align to TRBD2. Germline V gene sequence: CDR1 MNHEY, CDR2 SVGEGT. Losses at the gene ends were 10 bases for V and 5 bases for J; bases not matched to a gene: 5. This CDR3 spans 13 amino acids. CDR3: CATRTSGDNEQFF. The CDR3 bases are TGTGCCACCAGGACTAGCGGAGACAATGAGCAGTTCTTC.

This chain links TRBV9 with TRBJ2-2, with 7 bases fitting TRBD1. With 0 bases clipped from V and 6 bases from J, the junction kept 8 bases outside the gene matches. From germline, CDR1 is SGDLS and CDR2 YYNGEE. The CDR3 runs to 16 residues. For the CDR3, the DNA is TGTGCCAGCAGCGTAGATGGGACAGAAAGCCCCGGGGAGCTGTTTTTT. It encodes CASSVDGTESPGELFF.

The chain couples TRBV6-7 to TRBJ2-3, with TRBD1 matching over 9 bases. TRBV6-7 falls under the ORF class, with uncertain function. CDR3 length equals 17 residues. The trim removed 10 bases at V and 3 bases at J, leaving 17 bases unmatched. The chain's CDR3 is CATYPPGQGLSTDTQYF. The CDR3 DNA is TGTGCCACCTACCCCCCGGGACAGGGTTTAAGTACAGATACGCAGTATTTT.

This clonotype came up a few times. Since a much larger clone is just one base distant, this may be a read error. The CDR3 bases are TGTGCCAGCAGCCAAGTGGGGAACACTGAAGCTTTCTTT. Translated: CASSQVGNTEAFF. The chain uses TRBV14 and TRBJ1-1, with D unclear. From germline, CDR1 is SGHDN and CDR2 FVKESK. The V and J ends lost 1 base and 1 base respectively, with 4 bases between them. CDR3 length: 13 amino acids.

This clonotype was observed a few times. The gene calls are TRBV5-1 and TRBJ2-3; 7 nucleotides match TRBD1. Germline CDR1 reads SGHRS; CDR2 reads YFSETQ. This CDR3 comprises 15 residues. The V gene end was trimmed by 5 bases and the J gene end by 2 bases; junction bases not matched to a gene: 8. CDR3 nucleotide sequence: TGCGCCAGCAGTTTTGGACAGGACCTCACAGATACGCAGTATTTT. It yields the protein CASSFGQDLTDTQYF.

This clonotype has a handful of counts. The rearrangement uses TRBV12-3 or TRBV12-4 and TRBJ2-2, with D hard to call. CDR3 size: 14 residues. V lost 2 bases to trimming and J lost 4 bases, with 8 bases between them. In nucleotides, the CDR3 is TGTGCCAGCAGTTTAAGTAGCCCCACCGGGGAGCTGTTTTTT. Translation: CASSLSSPTGELFF.

This chain links TRBV7-6 with TRBJ1-1; the match to TRBD1 covers 9 bases. V trimming: 7 bases; J trimming: 5 bases; junction bases outside the gene matches: 11. CDR1 is SGHVS and CDR2 is FNYEAQ in the germline V gene. The CDR3 consists of 15 residues. CDR3 protein: CASIPGQGGETEAFF. The CDR3 coding sequence is TGTGCCAGCATCCCGGGACAGGGAGGGGAAACTGAAGCTTTCTTT.

A few counts support this clonotype. The chain employs TRBV27 and TRBJ1-4, with D perhaps TRBD1 (5 bases). The germline V gene encodes CDR1 MNHEY and CDR2 SMNVEV (reference sequence). The CDR3 loop spans 15 amino acids. Trimming pared 7 bases from V and 8 bases from J, leaving 20 bases between. The CDR3 protein is CASTAGAGAGEKLFF. In DNA form, the CDR3 reads TGTGCCAGCACCGCCGGGGCCGGGGCGGGGGAAAAACTGTTTTTT.

This chain uses TRBV6-5 with TRBJ2-7; D perhaps matches TRBD1 (6 bases). The CDR3 covers 13 residues. Germline V CDR1 and CDR2: MNHEY, SVGAGI. V was cut by 2 bases and J by 5 bases, with 10 bases left in between. The CDR3: CASSYTSGDEQYF. CDR3 bases: TGTGCCAGCAGTTACACGTCAGGGGACGAGCAGTACTTC.

The chain employs TRBV10-3 and TRBJ2-3; 8 bases are a match to TRBD2. Per germline, CDR1 ENHRY and CDR2 SYGVKD. The junction had 5 bases not matched to a gene; V was cut back by 3 bases and J by 3 bases. The CDR3 has 15 residues. CDR3 loop: CAISERLARTDTQYF. CDR3 nucleotides: TGTGCCATCAGTGAACGACTAGCGAGAACAGATACGCAGTATTTT.

In its sample, this clonotype was seen a few times. The genes are TRBV27 and TRBJ2-7; 9 bases line up with TRBD1. With 2 bases clipped from V and 2 bases from J, the junction kept 4 bases outside the gene matches. This CDR3 comprises 15 residues. Germline-derived CDR1 and CDR2 are MNHEY and SMNVEV (reference sequence). In DNA, the CDR3 is TGTGCCAGCAGTTTACGGCGGGACAGGGCCTACGAGCAGTACTTC. This gives the protein CASSLRRDRAYEQYF.

As DNA, the CDR3 is TGTGCCAGCAGCCTGAAGTCTGGGGCCAACGTCCTGACTTTC. Residues: CASSLKSGANVLTF. The chain recombines TRBV5-4 with TRBJ2-6; D call uncertain. V lost 4 bases to trimming and J lost 1 base, with 6 bases between them. The CDR3 has 14 amino acids. The germline V gene encodes CDR1 SGHNT and CDR2 YYREEE (reference sequence).

The rearrangement uses TRBV5-1 and TRBJ2-7, with TRBD1 identical over 9 bases. The length of the CDR3 is 16 residues. The trim removed 5 bases at V and 2 bases at J, leaving 11 bases unmatched. Germline loops: CDR1 SGHRS, CDR2 YFSETQ. DNA of the CDR3: TGCGCCAGCAGTCCGACAGGGGGTGTACGAACCTACGAGCAGTACTTC. Translation gives CASSPTGGVRTYEQYF. The full variable domain, with the rest looked up from reference TRBV5-1 and TRBJ2-7, is KAGVTQTPRYLIKTRGQQVTLSCSPISGHRSVSWYQQTPGQGLQFLFEYFSETQRNKGNFPGRFSGRQFSNSRSEMNVSTLELGDSALYLCASSPTGGVRTYEQYFGPGTRLTVT.

The sample holds a few counts of this clonotype. V gene TRBV30 combines with J gene TRBJ1-1; D is unresolved. Trimming stripped 0 bases from V and 2 bases from J, with 7 bases between. The germline CDR1 and CDR2 sequences are GTSNPN and SVGIG (reference sequence). The CDR3 has 13 residues. In nucleotides, the CDR3 is TGTGCCTGGAGTGTATTCGGCAACACTGAAGCTTTCTTT. This codes for CAWSVFGNTEAFF.

This clonotype was seen only a few times. V usage is TRBV29-1 and J usage is TRBJ2-1; possible D gene TRBD2, 6 bases. Trimming removed 7 bases at V and 4 bases at J, with 14 bases between. This CDR3 contains 13 residues. The germline V gene encodes CDR1 SQVTM and CDR2 ANQGSEA. The DNA for the CDR3 is TGCAGCGATAGGCGGGAAAAGTACAATGAGCAGTTCTTC. This translates into CSDRREKYNEQFF.

This clonotype was detected ten times or more. The genes are TRBV20-1 and TRBJ2-1, with 10 bases identical to TRBD2. This CDR3 has 15 amino acids. CDR1 and CDR2 (germline): DFQATT, SNEGSKA (reference sequence). After removal of 4 bases from V and 3 bases from J, the junction contained 6 bases not matched to a gene. The CDR3 nucleotides read TGCAGTGCTACTAAGCGGGAGGGCCTCTACAATGAGCAGTTCTTC. Residues: CSATKREGLYNEQFF.

This clonotype was seen repeatedly, ten times or more. The V call is TRBV29-1, the J call TRBJ2-1; TRBD2 matches at 8 bases. The V and J ends lost 6 bases and 0 bases, in that order; junction bases with no gene match: 7. The CDR3 consists of 15 residues. The germline CDR1 and CDR2 sequences are SQVTM and ANQGSEA. CDR3 nucleotide sequence: TGCAGCGTATTAGCGGGGATCGACTCCTACAATGAGCAGTTCTTC. Translating it yields CSVLAGIDSYNEQFF.

In its sample, this clonotype was seen a few times. This chain links TRBV29-1 with TRBJ1-1; 11 nucleotides line up with TRBD1. The V gene's germline CDR1 is SQVTM and CDR2 ANQGSEA. CDR3 length: 13 amino acids. V was pared by 6 bases and J by 4 bases, with 4 bases of the junction left unmatched. The CDR3 reads CSVPGQGATEAFF. Written as DNA, the CDR3 is TGCAGCGTCCCCGGACAGGGGGCCACTGAAGCTTTCTTT.

This clonotype showed up just a few times. The genes are TRBV7-2 and TRBJ2-1; 7 bases agree with TRBD2. Trimming cost V 0 bases and J 4 bases; bases outside gene matches: 3. Germline V gives CDR1 SGHTA, CDR2 FQGNSA. CDR3 length equals 15 residues. The CDR3 spells CASSLAPGGYNEQFF. In DNA, the CDR3 is TGTGCCAGCAGCTTAGCCCCCGGGGGGTACAATGAGCAGTTCTTC.

This clonotype has a handful of counts. This chain joins TRBV18 and TRBJ2-7, with unresolved D. Trimming removed 2 bases from V and 1 base from J, with 9 bases in between. Germline loops: CDR1 KGHSH, CDR2 LQKENI. This CDR3 has 14 residues. CDR3 residues: CASSPSPRSYEQYF. The CDR3 DNA sequence: TGTGCCAGCTCACCAAGCCCCAGGTCCTACGAGCAGTACTTC. Using reference TRBV18 and TRBJ2-7 for the parts outside the CDR3, the full variable domain is NAGVMQNPRHLVRRRGQEARLRCSPMKGHSHVYWYRQLPEEGLKFMVYLQKENIIDESGMPKERFSAEFPKEGPSILRIQQVVRGDSAAYFCASSPSPRSYEQYFGPGTRLTVT.

V usage is TRBV6-6 and J usage is TRBJ2-7; 7 bases are shared with TRBD2. The ends lost 7 bases at V and 3 bases at J; junction bases unmatched: 9. The germline CDR1 and CDR2 sequences are MNHNY and SVGAGI (reference sequence). The length of the CDR3 is 14 residues. This chain's CDR3 is CASTSLAQSYEQYF. The CDR3 nucleotides are TGTGCCAGCACCTCACTAGCGCAAAGCTACGAGCAGTACTTC.

This clonotype was counted a single time. The chain carries TRBV6-5 and TRBJ2-1, with a weak D call TRBD1 (6 bases). V gave up 1 base and J gave up 4 bases, with 14 bases separating them. CDR1 and CDR2 from the germline V gene are MNHEY and SVGAGI. CDR3 size: 16 residues. CDR3 sequence reads: CASSYFGTTSYNEQFF. CDR3 coding DNA: TGTGCCAGCAGTTACTTCGGGACAACCTCTTACAATGAGCAGTTCTTC.

This chain joins TRBV12-3 or TRBV12-4 and TRBJ1-1; no definite D call. V gave up 1 base and J gave up 11 bases, with 14 bases separating them. The CDR3 spans 13 residues. The CDR3 reads CASSLGRPDRAFF. The DNA for the CDR3 is TGTGCCAGCAGTTTAGGGCGTCCGGATCGGGCTTTCTTT.

This clonotype was recorded a few times. The chain combines TRBV7-9 with TRBJ2-1, with TRBD2 matching over 15 bases. The V and J ends lost 5 bases and 7 bases, in that order; junction bases with no gene match: 6. CDR1 is SEHNR and CDR2 is FQNEAQ in the germline V gene (reference sequence). CDR3 size: 16 residues. CDR3 in DNA: TGTGCCAGCAGCCCGAACGGACTAGCGGGAGGGAATGAGCAGTTCTTC. This translates into CASSPNGLAGGNEQFF.

The V call is TRBV5-1, the J call TRBJ1-2; 11 bases are a match to TRBD1. This CDR3 has 15 amino acids. J gave up 6 bases and V 2 bases, and 6 bases lay outside the gene matches. In germline, CDR1 is SGHRS, CDR2 YFSETQ. CDR3 protein: CASSFGQGAVDGYTF. CDR3 nucleotide sequence: TGCGCCAGCAGCTTCGGACAGGGGGCCGTCGATGGCTACACCTTC.

This clonotype was observed once. The V call is TRBV20-1, the J call TRBJ2-3; 12 bases map to TRBD2. The CDR3 is 17 amino acids. The germline V gene has CDR1 DFQATT and CDR2 SNEGSKA (reference sequence). The V gene end was trimmed by 3 bases and the J gene end by 1 base; junction bases not matched to a gene: 8. CDR3 sequence (DNA): TGCAGTGCTAGGGGGGCCACTAGCGGGAGGCGCACAGATACGCAGTATTTT. Protein sequence: CSARGATSGRRTDTQYF.

V and J are TRBV7-2 and TRBJ1-5; D is perhaps TRBD1 (5 bases). From germline, CDR1 is SGHTA and CDR2 FQGNSA. V lost 0 bases, J lost 3 bases, and 9 bases lay in between. The CDR3 spans 15 residues. The CDR3 bases are TGTGCCAGCAGCTTAGCCCCGGGGCTCAATCAGCCCCAGCATTTT. It codes for CASSLAPGLNQPQHF.

This clonotype was seen a few times. The chain joins TRBV3-1 to TRBJ1-6, with 9 positions matching TRBD1. With 6 bases clipped from V and 9 bases from J, the junction kept 9 bases outside the gene matches. Per germline, CDR1 LGHDT and CDR2 YNNKEL (reference sequence). CDR3 length: 15 amino acids. CDR3: CASSLSGTGRSPLHF. In DNA, the CDR3 is TGTGCCAGCAGTCTGTCCGGGACAGGGCGTTCACCCCTCCACTTT.

This clonotype was seen a few times. This chain joins TRBV7-9 and TRBJ2-3; 9 positions match TRBD2. The germline CDR1 and CDR2 sequences are SEHNR and FQNEAQ (reference sequence). V shed 0 bases and J 2 bases; nucleotides not matched to a gene: 6. The CDR3 length is 17 residues. The CDR3 reads CASSLAATSGYTDTQYF. CDR3 nucleotides: TGTGCCAGCAGCTTAGCGGCGACTAGCGGCTACACAGATACGCAGTATTTT.

V is TRBV2 and J is TRBJ2-3, with D perhaps matching TRBD2 (5 bases). V was pared by 7 bases and J by 2 bases, with 13 bases between. Germline-derived CDR1 and CDR2 are SNHLY and FYNNEI. The CDR3 is 14 amino acids. CDR3 nucleotide sequence: TGTGCCAGCAAGCGTGGAGGATCCACAGATACGCAGTATTTT. Protein product: CASKRGGSTDTQYF. Filled out from reference TRBV2 and TRBJ2-3, the complete variable domain reads EPEVTQTPSHQVTQMGQEVILRCVPISNHLYFYWYRQILGQKVEFLVSFYNNEISEKSEIFDDQFSVERPDGSNFTLKIRSTKLEDSAMYFCASKRGGSTDTQYFGPGTRLTVL.

This clonotype occurred a few times. V and J are TRBV7-9 and TRBJ2-1; 8 bases are shared with TRBD2. Germline values: CDR1 SEHNR, CDR2 FQNEAQ (reference sequence). The CDR3 runs 19 residues. J gave up 4 bases and V 5 bases, and 19 bases lay outside the gene matches. The CDR3 DNA reads TGTGCCAGCAGCGCCCGCGAGATTGGCGGGGGGCGACTGTACAATGAGCAGTTCTTC. Translating gives CASSAREIGGGRLYNEQFF.